This is a list of T cell receptor beta chains from one sample in a study of cytomegalovirus exposure and HLA in healthy donors. Measured with immunoSEQ multiplex PCR; TCRdb has only the in-frame clones, and not every one. Here the sample spans 170,000 or so clones, roughly four fifths being singletons. Specimen: PBMCs. The receptors stem from a woman aged 18-35 years in good health and CMV-seropositive. The CDR3 runs from the conserved cysteine through the conserved F or W. D genes are given only for firm matches. Size values are once, few and many counts, or a class for expanded clones, and some rows have none.

>TRBJ2-5|TRBD2|17|-|TRBV19
CASSIGTSGGYQETQYF
TGTGCCAGTAGTATAGGGACTAGCGGGGGTTACCAAGAGACCCAGTACTTC
>TRBJ2-7|TRBD2|12|few|TRBV28
CASKAGTYEQYF
TGTGCCAGCAAAGCGGGGACCTACGAGCAGTACTTC
>TRBJ2-3|TRBD1|14|-|TRBV5-6
CASSGTGGFYTQYF
TGTGCCAGTTCCGGGACAGGGGGCTTTTATACGCAGTATTTT
>TRBJ2-6|-|17|-|TRBV19
CASSIVLGGGASNVLTF
TGTGCCAGTAGTATTGTCCTTGGAGGGGGGGCCTCCAACGTCCTGACTTTC
>TRBJ2-1|TRBD2|15|-|TRBV6-5
CASSLGGGKLNEQFF
TGTGCCAGCAGCCTCGGGGGGGGGAAGCTTAATGAGCAGTTCTTC
>TRBJ2-7|TRBD1|15|-|TRBV5-1
CASSIRQGSSYEQYF
TGCGCCAGCAGCATACGACAGGGGAGCTCCTACGAGCAGTACTTC
>TRBJ2-1|TRBD2|12|-|TRBV6-5
CASRGGSNEQFF
TGTGCCAGCCGGGGGGGATCCAATGAGCAGTTCTTC
>TRBJ2-5|TRBD2|13|-|TRBV7-6
CASRGGGAETQYF
TGTGCCAGCAGGGGCGGGGGGGCGGAGACCCAGTACTTC
>TRBJ2-3|-|15|-|TRBV10-3
CAIRQGQEASDTQYF
TGTGCCATCCGCCAGGGCCAAGAGGCGTCAGATACGCAGTATTTT
>TRBJ2-7|TRBD2|14|-|TRBV7-2
CASSLGLAGREQYF
TGTGCCAGCAGCTTAGGACTAGCGGGACGCGAGCAGTACTTC
>TRBJ2-3|TRBD2|17|-|TRBV5-4
CASSLGTAGAEGDTQYF
TGTGCCAGCAGCTTGGGTACAGCGGGGGCCGAGGGAGATACGCAGTATTTT
>TRBJ1-4|-|13|-|TRBV27
CASSRRTAEKLFF
TGTGCCAGCAGTCGGAGGACGGCCGAAAAACTGTTTTTT
>TRBJ2-3|TRBD1|15|-|TRBV19
CASSSGQGGTDTQYF
TGTGCCAGTAGTTCCGGACAGGGTGGCACAGATACGCAGTATTTT
>TRBJ1-1|TRBD1|15|-|TRBV9
CASSSRTGGNTEAFF
TGTGCCAGCAGCTCAAGGACAGGGGGGAACACTGAAGCTTTCTTT
>TRBJ2-3|-|15|few|TRBV4-2
CASSQADRNTDTQYF
TGTGCCAGCAGCCAAGCCGACAGGAACACAGATACGCAGTATTTT
>TRBJ2-3|TRBD2|18|few|TRBV4-2
CASSQDWTSGGGTDTQYF
TGTGCCAGCAGCCAAGATTGGACTAGCGGGGGGGGCACAGATACGCAGTATTTT
>TRBJ1-1|-|15|-|TRBV9
CASSVGAGMSTEAFF
TGTGCCAGCAGCGTAGGGGCAGGGATGAGCACTGAAGCTTTCTTT
>TRBJ2-6|TRBD2|20|-|TRBV9
CASSPYRGGAPLSGANVLTF
TGTGCCAGCAGCCCCTACCGCGGGGGGGCCCCTCTCTCTGGGGCCAACGTCCTGACTTTC
>TRBJ2-2|TRBD1|16|-|TRBV18
CASSPRTGVDTGELFF
TGTGCCAGCTCACCAAGGACAGGGGTCGACACCGGGGAGCTGTTTTTT
>TRBJ2-2|TRBD1|15|-|TRBV9
CASSVGQADTGELFF
TGTGCCAGCAGCGTCGGACAGGCGGACACCGGGGAGCTGTTTTTT
>TRBJ1-1|-|14|-|TRBV10-2
CASRSGGMNTEAFF
TGCGCCAGCAGGTCGGGGGGCATGAACACTGAAGCTTTCTTT
>TRBJ2-7|TRBD2|12|-|TRBV7-8
CASAGGPYEQYF
TGTGCCAGCGCGGGGGGGCCCTACGAGCAGTACTTC
>TRBJ2-7|TRBD1|14|-|TRBV5-5
CASRPWTGDHEQYF
TGTGCCAGCAGGCCCTGGACAGGGGATCACGAGCAGTACTTC
>TRBJ2-3|TRBD1|19|-|TRBV5-1
CASSLVGQPRFGFTDTQYF
TGCGCCAGCAGCTTGGTGGGACAGCCGAGGTTTGGGTTCACAGATACGCAGTATTTT
>TRBJ2-1|TRBD1|15|-|TRBV27
CASSRDRGSVNEQFF
TGTGCCAGCAGCCGCGACAGGGGAAGCGTCAATGAGCAGTTCTTC
>TRBJ1-4|TRBD1|13|-|TRBV6-1
CASDRDSHEKLFF
TGTGCCAGCGACCGGGACAGCCATGAGAAACTGTTTTTT
>TRBJ2-7|-|11|-|TRBV7-9
CATDRAYEQYF
TGTGCCACCGACAGAGCCTACGAGCAGTACTTC
>TRBJ1-2|TRBD1|15|once|TRBV18
CASSPDRDEIYGYTF
TGTGCCAGCTCACCGGACAGGGACGAAATATATGGCTACACCTTC
>TRBJ2-1|-|13|-|TRBV2
CAQRSGGVNEQFF
TGTGCCCAGCGTTCCGGGGGAGTAAATGAGCAGTTCTTC
>TRBJ2-7|-|12|-|TRBV5-1
CASSLSFQEQYF
TGCGCCAGCAGCTTGAGTTTCCAGGAGCAGTACTTC
>TRBJ2-3|-|16|-|TRBV4-1
CASSQEAQANTDTQYF
TGCGCCAGCAGCCAAGAAGCACAGGCCAACACAGATACGCAGTATTTT
>TRBJ1-2|TRBD1|20|-|TRBV6-1
CASSEDSRGGTGSVGYGYTF
TGTGCCAGCAGTGAAGATAGCCGCGGAGGGACAGGGAGTGTTGGCTATGGCTACACCTTC
>TRBJ2-1|TRBD2|17|-|TRBV29-1
CSAPFGLSGSFYNEQFF
TGCAGCGCCCCTTTTGGGTTGAGCGGGAGTTTTTACAATGAGCAGTTCTTC
>TRBJ1-4|-|19|-|TRBV4-1
CASSQELQGTIITNEKLFF
TGCGCCAGCAGCCAAGAGCTGCAGGGGACTATAATTACTAATGAAAAACTGTTTTTT
>TRBJ1-1|TRBD1|14|-|TRBV5-6
CASSLFGTVAEAFF
TGTGCCAGCAGCTTGTTTGGGACAGTCGCTGAAGCTTTCTTT
>TRBJ2-6|TRBD1|18|-|TRBV29-1
CSVEMGQGSFSGANVLTF
TGCAGCGTTGAGATGGGACAGGGATCTTTTTCTGGGGCCAACGTCCTGACTTTC
>TRBJ1-2|TRBD1|21|-|TRBV29-1
CSVEVWAGFGGQKKLDYGYTF
TGCAGCGTTGAAGTCTGGGCTGGGTTCGGGGGACAGAAAAAATTAGACTATGGCTACACCTTC
>TRBJ2-7|TRBD1|15|-|TRBV6-5
CASSRDRGRPYEQYF
TGTGCCAGCAGTCGTGACAGGGGGCGCCCCTACGAGCAGTACTTC
>TRBJ1-4|-|15|-|TRBV7-9
CASSLRAATNEKLFF
TGTGCCAGCAGCTTGAGGGCTGCAACTAATGAAAAACTGTTTTTT
>TRBJ1-4|-|15|-|TRBV9
CASSPYDSPNEKLFF
TGTGCCAGCAGCCCCTACGACAGCCCTAATGAAAAACTGTTTTTT
>TRBJ1-2|-|14|many|TRBV5-4
CASSLAGVNYGYTF
TGTGCCAGCAGCTTGGCGGGGGTTAACTATGGCTACACCTTC
>TRBJ1-5|TRBD1|15|once|TRBV13
CASSIGQGSNQPQHF
TGTGCCAGCAGCATAGGACAGGGGAGCAATCAGCCCCAGCATTTT
>TRBJ1-4|TRBD1|14|-|TRBV5-1
CASSFQGQQEKLFF
TGCGCCAGCAGCTTTCAGGGACAGCAGGAAAAACTGTTTTTT
>TRBJ2-3|TRBD2|15|-|TRBV6-6
CASSYTSGGTDTQYF
TGTGCCAGCAGTTACACTAGCGGGGGGACAGATACGCAGTATTTT
>TRBJ1-5|TRBD1|16|-|TRBV4-1
CASSQDRTGRGQPQHF
TGCGCCAGCAGCCAAGACCGGACAGGGAGGGGGCAGCCCCAGCATTTT
>TRBJ1-1|-|14|-|TRBV5-4
CASSFPGAGTEAFF
TGTGCCAGCAGCTTCCCAGGAGCGGGCACTGAAGCTTTCTTT
>TRBJ1-2|-|13|-|TRBV5-1
CASSLERDYGYTF
TGCGCCAGCAGCTTGGAACGGGACTATGGCTACACCTTC